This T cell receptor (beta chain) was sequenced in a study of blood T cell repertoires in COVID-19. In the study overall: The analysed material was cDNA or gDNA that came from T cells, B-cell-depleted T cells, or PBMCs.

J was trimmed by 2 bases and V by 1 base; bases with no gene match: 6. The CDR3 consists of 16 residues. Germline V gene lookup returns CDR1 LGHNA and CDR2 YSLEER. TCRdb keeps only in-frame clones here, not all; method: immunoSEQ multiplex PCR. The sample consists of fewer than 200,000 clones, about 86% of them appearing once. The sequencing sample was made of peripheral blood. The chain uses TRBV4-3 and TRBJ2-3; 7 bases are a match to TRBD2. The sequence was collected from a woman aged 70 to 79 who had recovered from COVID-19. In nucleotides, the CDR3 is TGCGCCAGCAGCCAAGGGGCTAGCGGAAACACAGATACGCAGTATTTT. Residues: CASSQGASGNTDTQYF.